One sample yielded the 19 T cell receptor beta chains listed below, sequenced in a study of blood T cell repertoires in COVID-19. The protocol was immunoSEQ multiplex PCR, while the TCRdb copy is restricted to in-frame clones and leaves out a portion. The table records 200,000 to 250,000 clones, roughly 88% of them present only once. The sample taken for sequencing was peripheral blood. All receptors come from a man in his thirties or forties who had recovered from COVID-19.

The sample holds a few counts of this clone. This chain connects TRBV19 to TRBJ2-2; 10 bases are a match to TRBD1. Germline loops: CDR1 LNHDA, CDR2 SQIVND (reference sequence). CDR3 length equals 15 residues. Losses at the gene ends were 7 bases for V and 3 bases for J; bases not matched to a gene: 5. Here the CDR3 reads CASNRDRGYTGELFF. In DNA form, the CDR3 reads TGTGCCAGTAATCGGGACAGGGGATACACCGGGGAGCTGTTTTTT.

The chain couples TRBV13 to TRBJ2-7; possible D gene TRBD1, 6 bases. V was pared by 3 bases and J by 6 bases, with 21 bases between. Per germline, CDR1 PRHDT and CDR2 FYEKMQ (reference sequence). This CDR3 comprises 16 residues. The CDR3 here is CASSFLQNRVTGEQYF. CDR3 in DNA: TGTGCCAGCAGCTTTCTACAAAACAGGGTAACGGGCGAGCAGTACTTC.

The J gene is TRBJ2-3, the V gene TRBV7-9, with TRBD1 matching 9 bases. Germline trimming cut 7 bases from V and 1 base from J; bases unmatched to any gene: 3. This CDR3 has 14 amino acids. Germline CDR1 reads SEHNR; CDR2 reads FQNEAQ (reference sequence). The CDR3 protein is CASIRQGGTDTQYF. The CDR3, as DNA: TGTGCCAGCATCCGACAGGGGGGCACAGATACGCAGTATTTT.

The CDR3 DNA follows: TGTGCCAGTAGTTTCGGTTACGAGCAGTACTTC. Its translation is CASSFGYEQYF. V is TRBV19 and J is TRBJ2-7; no clear D. Trimming left V 5 bases short and J 4 bases short, with 6 bases between. This CDR3 has 11 amino acids. CDR1 and CDR2 from the germline V gene are LNHDA and SQIVND (reference sequence).

J is TRBJ2-7 and V is TRBV7-2; TRBD2 agrees at 7 bases. In germline, CDR1 is SGHTA, CDR2 FQGNSA. The CDR3 totals 13 residues. The V segment lost 1 base and the J segment 4 bases; nucleotides outside the gene matches: 1. The CDR3 region has the DNA TGTGCCAGCAGCTTAGGGGGGGGATACGAGCAGTACTTC. Amino acids: CASSLGGGYEQYF.

The V and J genes are TRBV6-4 and TRBJ1-2; 7 bases fit TRBD1. Germline loops: CDR1 MRHNA, CDR2 SNTAGT. This CDR3 contains 15 residues. The V gene end was trimmed by 0 bases and the J gene end by 2 bases; junction bases not matched to a gene: 3. CDR3: CASSDSGTANYGYTF. CDR3 coding DNA: TGTGCCAGCAGTGACTCGGGGACAGCAAACTATGGCTACACCTTC.

V and J are TRBV5-8 and TRBJ2-5, with a weak D call TRBD1 (5 bases). This CDR3 spans 15 amino acids. V lost 5 bases to trimming and J lost 2 bases, with 16 bases between them. The germline CDR1 and CDR2 sequences are SGHTS and YDEGEE. The CDR3 bases are TGTGCCAGCAGAAGTGGGGCCATCATACAAGAGACCCAGTACTTC. Translation gives CASRSGAIIQETQYF. The variable domain in full, with the rest retrieved from reference TRBV5-8 and TRBJ2-5, is EAGVTQSPTHLIKTRGQQATLRCSPISGHTSVYWYQQALGLGLQFLLWYDEGEERNRGNFPPRFSGRQFPNYSSELNVNALELEDSALYLCASRSGAIIQETQYFGPGTRLLVL.

V is TRBV5-4 and J is TRBJ1-1; perhaps TRBD1 as D (5 bases). Germline V gene data show CDR1 as SGHNT and CDR2 as YYREEE (reference sequence). The CDR3 has 14 amino acids. Trimming stripped 0 bases from V and 4 bases from J, with 10 bases between. DNA for the CDR3: TGTGCCAGCAGCTTGGGGGGGGTTAGCACTGAAGCTTTCTTT. It encodes CASSLGGVSTEAFF.

The chain is built from TRBV5-1 and TRBJ1-4; a possible D gene is TRBD1 (5 bases). V shed 4 bases and J shed 4 bases, with 14 bases lying between them. In germline, CDR1 is SGHRS, CDR2 YFSETQ. The CDR3 sequence is 15 residues long. As DNA, the CDR3 is TGCGCCAGCAGCCCCCTTGGAGGGGTTAATGAAAAACTGTTTTTT. As protein: CASSPLGGVNEKLFF. The variable domain in full, completed from reference TRBV5-1 and TRBJ1-4, reads KAGVTQTPRYLIKTRGQQVTLSCSPISGHRSVSWYQQTPGQGLQFLFEYFSETQRNKGNFPGRFSGRQFSNSRSEMNVSTLELGDSALYLCASSPLGGVNEKLFFGSGTQLSVL.

The chain couples TRBV5-1 to TRBJ1-2; D not certain. CDR1 is SGHRS, CDR2 YFSETQ, per germline. V was shortened by 3 bases and J by 0 bases, with 15 bases between the two germline ends. This CDR3 contains 16 residues. CDR3 sequence: CASSSPDFSSNYGYTF. CDR3 DNA sequence: TGCGCCAGCAGCTCTCCGGACTTCTCGTCTAACTATGGCTACACCTTC. The complete variable domain, with remaining parts taken from reference TRBV5-1 and TRBJ1-2, reads KAGVTQTPRYLIKTRGQQVTLSCSPISGHRSVSWYQQTPGQGLQFLFEYFSETQRNKGNFPGRFSGRQFSNSRSEMNVSTLELGDSALYLCASSSPDFSSNYGYTFGSGTRLTVV.

The chain employs TRBV4-3 and TRBJ1-6; D is uncertain. The germline V gene has CDR1 LGHNA and CDR2 YSLEER. CDR3 length: 13 residues. V was trimmed by 1 base and J by 9 bases, leaving 7 bases between them. Here the CDR3 reads CASSQVLGSPLHF. DNA for the CDR3: TGCGCCAGCAGCCAAGTCCTCGGTTCACCCCTCCACTTT.

The V and J genes are TRBV13 and TRBJ1-1; the D gene is possibly TRBD1 (6 bases). Germline V gene data show CDR1 as PRHDT and CDR2 as FYEKMQ (reference sequence). The CDR3 sequence is 16 residues long. V was cut by 5 bases and J by 0 bases, with 16 bases left in between. The DNA of the CDR3 is TGTGCCAGCAGCCGAAATCCAGGGGAGATGAACACTGAAGCTTTCTTT. This translates into CASSRNPGEMNTEAFF.

J is TRBJ1-5 and V is TRBV7-2; maybe TRBD1 (5 bases). The CDR3 runs 15 residues. V lost 0 bases, J lost 6 bases, and 12 bases lay in between. In germline, CDR1 is SGHTA, CDR2 FQGNSA. CDR3 nucleotide sequence: TGTGCCAGCAGCTTAGCGGGGCCAGGGATTCAGCCCCAGCATTTT. Residues: CASSLAGPGIQPQHF.

The gene calls are TRBV10-3 and TRBJ2-7; tentatively, D is TRBD2 (5 bases). Germline V CDR1 and CDR2: ENHRY, SYGVKD. The CDR3 has 13 amino acids. V was clipped by 7 bases and J by 7 bases, with 17 bases between them. The CDR3 DNA reads as TGTGCCATCACTCCGGTCGCCGGAGGAGAGCAGTACTTC. This gives the protein CAITPVAGGEQYF.

The rearrangement uses TRBV6-5 and TRBJ1-1; D is ambiguous. Trimming cost V 2 bases and J 4 bases, with 11 bases left between them. This CDR3 comprises 14 residues. Germline CDR1 and CDR2: MNHEY and SVGAGI. CDR3 sequence reads: CASSYGFRGTEAFF. The CDR3 nucleotides are TGTGCCAGCAGTTACGGGTTTCGGGGCACTGAAGCTTTCTTT.

The rearrangement links TRBV7-2 to TRBJ1-1; D ambiguous. From germline, CDR1 is SGHTA and CDR2 FQGNSA. Trimming stripped 1 base from V and 0 bases from J, with 12 bases between. The CDR3 is 16 amino acids. CDR3 protein: CASSLVQTTLNTEAFF. CDR3 nucleotides: TGTGCCAGCAGCTTAGTCCAGACTACTTTGAACACTGAAGCTTTCTTT.

This chain connects TRBV6-5 to TRBJ1-4, with a weak D call TRBD1 (5 bases). This CDR3 is 13 amino acids long. From germline, CDR1 is MNHEY and CDR2 SVGAGI. The V gene lost 4 bases and the J gene lost 8 bases, with 11 bases spanning the gap. DNA of the CDR3: TGTGCCAGCAGTTTGCAGGGTTACGAAAAACTGTTTTTT. Amino acid sequence: CASSLQGYEKLFF.

The V and J genes are TRBV7-9 and TRBJ2-7, with D perhaps TRBD2 (6 bases). V was shortened by 6 bases and J by 3 bases, with 21 bases between the two germline ends. The CDR3 covers 16 residues. Germline CDR1 reads SEHNR; CDR2 reads FQNEAQ (reference sequence). CDR3 nucleotide sequence: TGTGCCAGCAGTCGCGGGGAGTTGATATCTGACTACGAGCAGTACTTC. Translating gives CASSRGELISDYEQYF.

CDR3 loop: CASSFPGLRYNEQYF. Here the CDR3 DNA reads TGTGCCAGCAGTTTTCCGGGACTCCGTTATAACGAGCAGTACTTC. V usage is TRBV6-2 or TRBV6-3 and J usage is TRBJ2-7, with D possibly being TRBD2 (6 bases). The V and J ends lost 4 bases and 5 bases respectively, with 18 bases between them. This CDR3 has 15 residues. Germline assignment: CDR1 MNHEY and CDR2 SVGEGT.